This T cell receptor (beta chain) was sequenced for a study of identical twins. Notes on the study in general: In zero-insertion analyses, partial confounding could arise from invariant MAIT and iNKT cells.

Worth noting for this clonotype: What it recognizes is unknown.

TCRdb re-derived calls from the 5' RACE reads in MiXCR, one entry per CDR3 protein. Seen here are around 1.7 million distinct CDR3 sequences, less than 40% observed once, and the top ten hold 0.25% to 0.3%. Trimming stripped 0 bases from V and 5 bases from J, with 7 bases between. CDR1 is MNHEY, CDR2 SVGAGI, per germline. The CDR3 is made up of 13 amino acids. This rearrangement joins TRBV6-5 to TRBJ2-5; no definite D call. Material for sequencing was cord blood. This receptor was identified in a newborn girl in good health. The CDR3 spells CASSYSNLETQYF. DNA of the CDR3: TGTGCCAGCAGTTACTCGAATCTGGAGACCCAGTACTTC.